This entry lists 28 T cell receptor beta chains sequenced from one sample in a study of cytomegalovirus exposure and HLA in healthy donors. Both 60 Vbeta primers and 13 Jbeta primers went into the PCR. Generated by immunoSEQ multiplex PCR, the TCRdb table keeps only in-frame clones and is missing some. There are under 200,000 clones in the sample; about four fifths occur only once, and about 12% lies in the top ten. Input material: PBMCs. These receptors all stem from a woman aged 45-65 years in good health and CMV-seronegative.

The CDR3 is CASSKALGTAKFYEQYF. The CDR3 DNA reads TGTGCCAGCAGCAAAGCGCTCGGGACAGCAAAATTCTACGAGCAGTACTTC. This chain links TRBV21-1 with TRBJ2-7; the table's D gene call, TRBD1, was not cross checked with the DNA. TRBV21-1 is assigned pseudogene status. CDR3 length: 17 amino acids.

The gene calls are TRBV11-2 and TRBJ2-1, with D unclear. Germline V gene lookup returns CDR1 SGHAT and CDR2 FQNNGV. V gave up 2 bases and J gave up 3 bases, with 5 bases separating them. This CDR3 is built from 13 residues. The CDR3 spells CASSLRFYNEQFF. The CDR3 region has the DNA TGTGCCAGCAGCTTACGGTTCTACAATGAGCAGTTCTTC.

This chain joins TRBV19 and TRBJ1-1; no definite D call. Germline CDR1 reads LNHDA; CDR2 reads SQIVND (reference sequence). Trimming shortened V by 0 bases and J by 8 bases, and 13 bases separated the two germline ends. The CDR3 spans 14 residues. CDR3: CASSIDQTRVEAFF. In nucleotides, the CDR3 is TGTGCCAGTAGTATAGATCAAACCCGGGTCGAAGCTTTCTTT.

The CDR3, as DNA: TGTGCCAGCAGCAGGGACTCACTCAGCCAGTTCTTC. Residues: CASSRDSLSQFF. The V call is TRBV7-9, the J call TRBJ2-1, with D possibly matching TRBD2 (6 bases). The CDR3 is 12 residues long. Deletions cut 5 bases from V and 13 bases from J, with 15 bases between. Germline CDR1 reads SEHNR; CDR2 reads FQNEAQ (reference sequence).

The chain couples TRBV27 to TRBJ2-7; weak D call: TRBD1 (5 bases). CDR1 and CDR2 (germline): MNHEY, SMNVEV (reference sequence). The CDR3 runs to 14 residues. Trimming pared 3 bases from V and 6 bases from J, leaving 15 bases between. CDR3 coding DNA: TGTGCCAGCAGTTTGGGCAGGGCGATCACCGAGCAGTACTTC. Protein product: CASSLGRAITEQYF.

The rearrangement uses TRBV5-1 and TRBJ2-5; D unclear. In germline, CDR1 is SGHRS, CDR2 YFSETQ. Trimming took 0 bases from V and 5 from J, leaving 14 bases between them. The CDR3 extends over 15 amino acids. The CDR3 DNA reads TGCGCCAGCAGCTTGGGTAGCTCACCAACGGAGACCCAGTACTTC. It specifies CASSLGSSPTETQYF.

The chain carries TRBV4-1 and TRBJ2-3; D uncertain. The V gene lost 4 bases and the J gene lost 1 base, with 6 bases spanning the gap. Germline V gene sequence: CDR1 MGHRA, CDR2 YSYEKL. The CDR3 loop spans 13 amino acids. CDR3 residues: CASSPSGTDTQYF. For the CDR3, the DNA is TGCGCCAGCAGCCCTTCCGGCACAGATACGCAGTATTTT.

This clone was seen a single time. The chain recombines TRBV2 with TRBJ1-1; D gene ambiguous. Germline values: CDR1 SNHLY, CDR2 FYNNEI. The CDR3 contains 12 residues. Trimming left V 6 bases short and J 4 bases short, with 9 bases between. DNA of the CDR3: TGTGCCAGCAGGGTGACACCCACTGAAGCTTTCTTT. Amino acids: CASRVTPTEAFF.

Points on this clone: Other DNA sequences in this specimen translate into the identical CDR3. This chain links TRBV7-2 with TRBJ2-3; 9 nucleotides agree with TRBD2. Germline V gene lookup returns CDR1 SGHTA and CDR2 FQGNSA. This CDR3 is 15 amino acids long. J gave up 3 bases and V 5 bases, and 6 bases lay outside the gene matches. CDR3 amino acids: CASSLSGRKTDTQYF. The CDR3 DNA sequence: TGTGCCAGCAGCCTCAGCGGGAGGAAGACAGATACGCAGTATTTT.

This chain joins TRBV28 and TRBJ1-5; 7 nucleotides align to TRBD1. The CDR3 runs to 17 residues. V trimming: 4 bases; J trimming: 3 bases; junction bases outside the gene matches: 12. The V gene's germline CDR1 is MDHEN and CDR2 SYDVKM. DNA of the CDR3: TGTGCCAGCAGTTCGGACCGGAGACAGGGCCTCAATCAGCCCCAGCATTTT. It is translated as CASSSDRRQGLNQPQHF.

J is TRBJ2-5 and V is TRBV7-2; 8 nucleotides agree with TRBD1. Germline V gene data show CDR1 as SGHTA and CDR2 as FQGNSA. V trimming: 6 bases; J trimming: 7 bases; junction bases outside the gene matches: 19. CDR3 length: 17 residues. The CDR3 sequence: CASSNYPGQGARWTQYF. Here the CDR3 DNA reads TGTGCCAGCAGTAATTACCCCGGGCAGGGGGCTAGATGGACCCAGTACTTC.

The V and J genes are TRBV14 and TRBJ2-5; 7 bases are a match to TRBD1. Germline V lookup: CDR1 SGHDN, CDR2 FVKESK. J was trimmed by 5 bases and V by 4 bases; bases with no gene match: 7. This CDR3 is 14 amino acids long. In DNA form, the CDR3 reads TGTGCCAGCAGCCTCCAGACAGGGTTGGAGACCCAGTACTTC. It specifies CASSLQTGLETQYF.

Remarks on this clone: Other DNA sequences in the same sample also yield this CDR3. The chain employs TRBV6-1 and TRBJ2-3, with 8 bases aligning to TRBD2. Germline lookup yields CDR1 MNHNS and CDR2 SASEGT. With 5 bases clipped from V and 1 base from J, the junction kept 2 bases outside the gene matches. CDR3 length equals 14 residues. The CDR3 sequence: CASSLAGGTDTQYF. In DNA form, the CDR3 reads TGTGCCAGCAGTCTAGCGGGCGGCACAGATACGCAGTATTTT.

This chain joins TRBV18 and TRBJ2-6, with a tentative D call TRBD1 (6 bases). Trimming removed 2 bases at V and 5 bases at J, with 13 bases between. There are 16 residues in the CDR3. The germline CDR1 and CDR2 sequences are KGHSH and LQKENI. The CDR3 DNA sequence: TGTGCCAGCTCACCATCGACAGGTTCTAGGGCCAACGTCCTGACTTTC. It is translated as CASSPSTGSRANVLTF. Complete variable domain (other parts from reference TRBV18 and TRBJ2-6): NAGVMQNPRHLVRRRGQEARLRCSPMKGHSHVYWYRQLPEEGLKFMVYLQKENIIDESGMPKERFSAEFPKEGPSILRIQQVVRGDSAAYFCASSPSTGSRANVLTFGAGSRLTVL.

This chain uses TRBV5-4 with TRBJ2-5; TRBD1 is a possible D gene (7 bases). There are 13 residues in the CDR3. Trimming pared 3 bases from V and 5 bases from J, leaving 11 bases between. Germline assignment: CDR1 SGHNT and CDR2 YYREEE (reference sequence). The CDR3 DNA reads as TGTGCCAGCAGCTGGACAGGAGGGGAGACCCAGTACTTC. It translates to CASSWTGGETQYF.

This chain uses TRBV19 with TRBJ2-2; 7 nucleotides match TRBD1. Trimming at V came to 10 bases and at J to 4 bases, leaving 9 bases not matched to a gene. Looked up from germline, CDR1 is LNHDA and CDR2 is SQIVND (reference sequence). CDR3 size: 14 residues. The CDR3 loop reads CATGQQSTTGELFF. The CDR3 bases are TGTGCCACGGGACAGCAATCGACCACCGGGGAGCTGTTTTTT.

The chain carries TRBV27 and TRBJ2-1; D remains ambiguous. Germline-derived CDR1 and CDR2 are MNHEY and SMNVEV (reference sequence). The V end lost 2 bases, the J end lost 5 bases, and 13 bases lay between the germline ends. The CDR3 sequence is 15 residues long. DNA for the CDR3: TGTGCCAGCAGTTTAACCGGGTTACCCAACAATGAGCAGTTCTTC. It is translated as CASSLTGLPNNEQFF.

The V and J genes are TRBV28 and TRBJ1-6, with 7 bases fitting TRBD1. Germline CDR1 reads MDHEN; CDR2 reads SYDVKM. CDR3 size: 13 residues. V trimming: 6 bases; J trimming: 7 bases; junction bases outside the gene matches: 3. The CDR3 is CASSTGVNSPLHF. The CDR3 DNA follows: TGTGCCAGCAGCACAGGGGTGAATTCACCCCTCCACTTT.

The chain recombines TRBV21-1 with TRBJ2-1; the listed D gene, TRBD2, was not tested against the DNA. TRBV21-1 corresponds to a pseudogene. CDR3 length: 12 amino acids. Here the CDR3 reads CAPYVRYNEQFF. The CDR3 region has the DNA TGTGCCCCCTATGTCCGGTACAATGAGCAGTTCTTC.

The V call is TRBV10-3, the J call TRBJ2-1, with 7 bases lining up with TRBD2. Germline CDR1 reads ENHRY; CDR2 reads SYGVKD. J lost 12 bases, V lost 2 bases, and 7 bases had no gene match. This CDR3 has 13 amino acids. CDR3 sequence reads: CAISETEAGVQFF. Written as DNA, the CDR3 is TGTGCCATCAGTGAGACTGAGGCGGGAGTGCAGTTCTTC.

The chain links TRBV12-2 to TRBJ1-2. TRBV12-2 counts as a pseudogene. The CDR3 totals 16 residues. The CDR3 is CVSRSYPAWEGAGYTF. CDR3 nucleotides: TGTGTAAGTCGCTCCTACCCAGCCTGGGAGGGAGCTGGCTACACCTTC.

V and J are TRBV4-3 and TRBJ2-2; TRBD2 matches at 13 bases. The CDR3 length is 19 residues. The V and J ends lost 5 bases and 6 bases, in that order; junction bases with no gene match: 15. The germline gives CDR1 LGHNA, CDR2 YSLEER. The CDR3 nucleotides read TGCGCCAGCAGCAAAGGGACTAGCGGGAAGGTTGGGATTTCCGGGGAGCTGTTTTTT. Translation gives CASSKGTSGKVGISGELFF.

The J gene is TRBJ2-5, the V gene TRBV7-7, with TRBD2 matching over 8 bases. Germline lookup yields CDR1 SSHAT and CDR2 FNYEAQ (reference sequence). The CDR3 consists of 14 residues. V gave up 1 base and J gave up 5 bases; unmatched junction bases: 3. The CDR3 loop reads CASSLGGGRETQYF. In DNA form, the CDR3 reads TGTGCCAGCAGCTTAGGCGGGGGGCGGGAGACCCAGTACTTC.

As regards this clone: Other DNA sequences in this sample translate to the same CDR3. The V call is TRBV28, the J call TRBJ1-2; no definite D call. V lost 5 bases to trimming and J lost 3 bases, with 10 bases between them. This CDR3 comprises 13 residues. The germline V gene has CDR1 MDHEN and CDR2 SYDVKM. Here the CDR3 DNA reads TGTGCCAGCAGTCCCTTACGGGACTATGGCTACACCTTC. It is translated as CASSPLRDYGYTF.

This chain connects TRBV6-6 to TRBJ1-6, with 7 positions matching TRBD1. Germline loops: CDR1 MNHNY, CDR2 SVGAGI (reference sequence). CDR3 length: 15 residues. V shed 6 bases and J 7 bases; nucleotides not matched to a gene: 9. The CDR3 DNA is TGTGCCAGCAGCGACAGGGTGAGCGAGAATTCACCCCTCCACTTT. Translated: CASSDRVSENSPLHF.

V is TRBV7-9 and J is TRBJ1-4; 7 bases are a match to TRBD1. Losses at the gene ends were 5 bases for V and 4 bases for J; bases not matched to a gene: 10. Germline V lookup: CDR1 SEHNR, CDR2 FQNEAQ (reference sequence). This CDR3 spans 16 amino acids. The CDR3 protein is CASSPGQAVLNEKLFF. CDR3 bases: TGTGCCAGCAGCCCCGGACAGGCCGTTCTTAATGAAAAACTGTTTTTT.

The sample holds a few counts of this clone. CDR3 sequence (DNA): TGTGCCAGCAGTAGGGAGCGGGGGCGGGATACGCAGTATTTT. Its translation: CASSRERGRDTQYF. The gene calls are TRBV2 and TRBJ2-3; TRBD2 matches at 8 bases. Germline CDR1 SNHLY, CDR2 FYNNEI. The J segment lost 6 bases and the V segment lost 5 bases, leaving 7 bases of the junction unmatched. This CDR3 is built from 14 residues.

J is TRBJ2-6 and V is TRBV13; D gene ambiguous. Trimming stripped 8 bases from V and 0 bases from J, with 5 bases between. This CDR3 has 13 residues. Germline lookup yields CDR1 PRHDT and CDR2 FYEKMQ (reference sequence). The CDR3 loop is CASQHSGANVLTF. The CDR3 region has the DNA TGTGCCAGCCAACACTCTGGGGCCAACGTCCTGACTTTC.